One and the same sample provided the 27 T cell receptor beta chains below, sequenced in a study of CD8 T cells in ankylosing spondylitis. TCRdb analysed the 5' RACE reads with MiXCR anew, one entry per CDR3 protein. The table shows about 800,000 distinct CDR3 sequences, with roughly 10% occurring only once. Their target antigens are unknown. Study results and limitations: Characteristic of ankylosing spondylitis blood, it appeared, was a TCR beta motif comprising several highly homologous variants.

Sequencing was done on a sample of blood, either unsorted or a sorted T cell fraction (not recorded which). The receptors were sampled from a male donor with ankylosing spondylitis.

This clonotype was observed a handful of times. CDR3 coding DNA: TGTGCCATCAGCCTGACCGACTTTACGGGCGTTAGCACAGATACGCAGTATTTT. Translated, it gives CAISLTDFTGVSTDTQYF. This chain connects TRBV10-3 to TRBJ2-3; the D is unclear. The CDR3 consists of 18 residues. V lost 6 bases, J lost 0 bases, and 22 bases lay in between. In germline, CDR1 is ENHRY, CDR2 SYGVKD.

This sequence joins TRBV7-8 and TRBJ1-1; 7 bases are a match to TRBD1. Trimming removed 1 base from V and 5 bases from J; junction bases left unmatched: 7. In germline, CDR1 is SGHVS, CDR2 FQNEAQ. The CDR3 is made up of 15 amino acids. The CDR3 DNA sequence: TGTGCCAGCAGCTTAGAGGCCAGGGGGGAGACTGAAGCTTTCTTT. It translates to CASSLEARGETEAFF.

V is TRBV20-1 and J is TRBJ2-7; D possibly corresponds to TRBD2 (5 bases). The CDR3 totals 14 residues. The germline CDR1 and CDR2 sequences are DFQATT and SNEGSKA (reference sequence). The ends were cut back, 3 bases at V and 1 base at J, with 13 bases in the middle. The chain's CDR3 is CSARRLRGSYEQYF. The CDR3 nucleotides read TGCAGTGCTAGGCGGCTCAGAGGGTCCTACGAGCAGTACTTC.

This clonotype was counted between two and nine times. This chain uses TRBV5-1 with TRBJ2-6; D may correspond to TRBD1 or TRBD2 (5 bases each). CDR1 is SGHRS, CDR2 YFSETQ, per germline. CDR3 size: 16 residues. With 0 bases removed from V and 5 bases from J, the gap between germline ends came to 12 bases. CDR3 in DNA: TGCGCCAGCAGCTTGGTTCTGGGACGTTGGGCCAACGTCCTGACTTTC. Translation: CASSLVLGRWANVLTF.

Only a few counts were recorded for this clonotype. This chain links TRBV20-1 with TRBJ1-2; D may be TRBD1 (5 bases). Germline CDR1 and CDR2: DFQATT and SNEGSKA (reference sequence). The CDR3 consists of 14 residues. V was pared by 3 bases and J by 3 bases, with 14 bases between. CDR3 nucleotides: TGCAGTGCTAGCTTACAGGAAGGATACTATGGCTACACCTTC. It codes for CSASLQEGYYGYTF.

This sequence joins TRBV12-3 or TRBV12-4 and TRBJ2-5; D is possibly TRBD2 (7 bases). CDR3 length equals 15 residues. V was shortened by 7 bases and J by 3 bases, with 18 bases between the two germline ends. CDR3 sequence reads: CASTLRGAGEETQYF. The CDR3 nucleotides are TGTGCCAGCACCCTTAGGGGGGCGGGAGAAGAGACCCAGTACTTC.

CDR3: CASSPHDLRDHEQYF. In DNA, the CDR3 is TGTGCCAGCAGCCCACACGACCTCCGGGACCACGAGCAGTACTTC. This chain uses TRBV28 with TRBJ2-7; either TRBD1 or TRBD2 may fit D (5 bases each). V was pared by 6 bases and J by 5 bases, with 20 bases between. This CDR3 comprises 15 residues. Germline CDR1 reads MDHEN; CDR2 reads SYDVKM.

This clonotype was recorded at least ten times. The CDR3 DNA sequence: TGTGCCAGCAGCTCGAGTGATACGCAGTATTTT. Protein sequence: CASSSSDTQYF. The rearrangement links TRBV7-2 to TRBJ2-3; D gene unclear. Looked up from germline, CDR1 is SGHTA and CDR2 is FQGNSA. The V end lost 4 bases, the J end lost 6 bases, and 5 bases lay between the germline ends. CDR3 length: 11 amino acids.

This clonotype was picked up one time. V usage is TRBV5-6 and J usage is TRBJ2-1, with 7 bases matching TRBD2. Germline CDR1 is SGHDT and CDR2 is YYEEEE. Unmatched junction bases numbered 2, after V lost 0 bases and J lost 2 bases. This CDR3 is 15 amino acids long. The CDR3 bases are TGTGCCAGCAGCTTGGGACGGGAGGCCTACAATGAGCAGTTCTTC. Translated: CASSLGREAYNEQFF.

V usage is TRBV5-5 and J usage is TRBJ2-2; D perhaps matches TRBD1 (5 bases). Germline CDR1 is SGHKS and CDR2 is YYEKEE (reference sequence). The CDR3 consists of 14 residues. V lost 2 bases and J 4 bases, leaving 9 bases between the germline ends. The CDR3 coding sequence is TGTGCCAGCAGCTTCGAAGGGGTCACCGGGGAGCTGTTTTTT. This sequence encodes CASSFEGVTGELFF. The variable domain in full, with the rest retrieved from reference TRBV5-5 and TRBJ2-2, is DAGVTQSPTHLIKTRGQQVTLRCSPISGHKSVSWYQQVLGQGPQFIFQYYEKEERGRGNFPDRFSARQFPNYSSELNVNALLLGDSALYLCASSFEGVTGELFFGEGSRLTVL.

The chain recombines TRBV24-1 with TRBJ1-5; D uncertain. Germline V gene data show CDR1 as KGHDR and CDR2 as SFDVKD. The CDR3 is 14 residues long. V was clipped by 1 base and J by 1 base, with 4 bases between them. The CDR3 coding sequence is TGTGCCACCAGTGATTTAGTAAGCAATCAGCCCCAGCATTTT. It yields the protein CATSDLVSNQPQHF.

This clonotype has more than one count but fewer than ten. The V and J genes are TRBV20-1 and TRBJ1-4, with D unresolved. V was clipped by 0 bases and J by 7 bases, with 3 bases between them. The CDR3 spans 11 residues. From germline, CDR1 is DFQATT and CDR2 SNEGSKA (reference sequence). The CDR3: CSARDREKLFF. CDR3 sequence (DNA): TGCAGTGCTAGAGATCGTGAAAAACTGTTTTTT.

V is TRBV6-1 and J is TRBJ2-3; D unresolved. With 6 bases removed from V and 0 bases from J, the gap between germline ends came to 16 bases. The CDR3 sequence is 16 residues long. The germline CDR1 and CDR2 sequences are MNHNS and SASEGT. The CDR3: CASSKAGLYSTDTQYF. CDR3 coding DNA: TGTGCCAGCAGCAAGGCCGGCTTGTACAGCACAGATACGCAGTATTTT.

This chain connects TRBV7-2 to TRBJ2-3; 8 nucleotides agree with TRBD2. The ends lost 2 bases at V and 1 base at J; junction bases unmatched: 5. CDR3 length: 16 amino acids. CDR1 and CDR2 (germline): SGHTA, FQGNSA. The CDR3 sequence is CASSLIGGARTDTQYF. As DNA, the CDR3 is TGTGCCAGCAGCTTAATCGGGGGGGCCCGCACAGATACGCAGTATTTT.

The V and J genes are TRBV15 and TRBJ2-4, with no clear D. Trimming took 5 bases from V and 5 from J, leaving 10 bases between them. Germline CDR1 reads LNHNV; CDR2 reads YYDKDF (reference sequence). The CDR3 extends over 13 amino acids. The CDR3 DNA reads TGTGCCACCAGCCCCACTCAAGAAAACATTCAGTACTTC. It translates to CATSPTQENIQYF.

This chain links TRBV4-3 with TRBJ1-6; TRBD1 is a possible D gene (5 bases). The CDR3 spans 16 residues. The V and J ends lost 0 bases and 8 bases respectively, with 14 bases between them. CDR1 and CDR2 from the germline V gene are LGHNA and YSLEER. The CDR3 loop reads CASSQDHLGEHSPLHF. In nucleotides, the CDR3 is TGCGCCAGCAGCCAAGATCATCTAGGGGAGCATTCACCCCTCCACTTT.

At least ten counts were recorded for this clonotype. This CDR3 is CASSLLGSDNYGYTF. The CDR3 coding sequence is TGCGCCAGCAGCTTGTTGGGCTCAGATAACTATGGCTACACCTTC. The rearrangement uses TRBV5-1 and TRBJ1-2; D unclear. In germline, CDR1 is SGHRS, CDR2 YFSETQ. The CDR3 has 15 residues. Trimming pared 1 base from V and 1 base from J, leaving 11 bases between.

This clonotype was seen repeatedly, ten times or more. The chain is built from TRBV20-1 and TRBJ2-1; 10 nucleotides match TRBD2. Germline V lookup: CDR1 DFQATT, CDR2 SNEGSKA (reference sequence). CDR3 size: 14 residues. J lost 8 bases, V lost 8 bases, and 12 bases had no gene match. The CDR3 DNA sequence: TGCAGTTCTTCGCCCCTAGCGGGAGTATATGAGCAGTTCTTC. Translated: CSSSPLAGVYEQFF.

V and J are TRBV20-1 and TRBJ1-5; D possibly corresponds to TRBD1 (5 bases). The V and J ends lost 3 bases and 3 bases respectively, with 15 bases between them. Germline V lookup: CDR1 DFQATT, CDR2 SNEGSKA (reference sequence). The CDR3 runs to 15 residues. The CDR3 region has the DNA TGCAGTGCTAGTGCCGGGACGGAACTCAATCAGCCCCAGCATTTT. The encoded protein is CSASAGTELNQPQHF.

The chain carries TRBV12-5 and TRBJ1-2, with D hard to call. This CDR3 has 13 amino acids. Germline values: CDR1 LGHNT, CDR2 FRNRAP. Trimming stripped 6 bases from V and 4 bases from J, with 12 bases between. CDR3 amino acids: CASGGGRSYGYTF. The CDR3 DNA sequence: TGTGCTAGTGGAGGCGGGAGGTCCTATGGCTACACCTTC.

The rearrangement joins TRBV10-1 to TRBJ2-7; 9 nucleotides align to TRBD1. This CDR3 comprises 13 residues. Germline CDR1 is WNHNN and CDR2 is SYGVQD (reference sequence). V was pared by 6 bases and J by 9 bases, with 9 bases of the junction left unmatched. CDR3 sequence reads: CASRMTGGSMQYF. As DNA, the CDR3 is TGCGCCAGCAGAATGACAGGGGGTTCGATGCAGTACTTC.

The V and J genes are TRBV20-1 and TRBJ1-4; D possibly corresponds to TRBD1 (6 bases). Germline values: CDR1 DFQATT, CDR2 SNEGSKA (reference sequence). The CDR3 length is 14 residues. Trimming took 3 bases from V and 6 from J, leaving 14 bases between them. DNA for the CDR3: TGCAGTGCTAGGCGGCTACAGGGTGATGAAAAACTGTTTTTT. Amino acids: CSARRLQGDEKLFF.

The chain joins TRBV20-1 to TRBJ1-1; 8 bases are shared with TRBD1. The CDR3 covers 12 residues. The germline V gene encodes CDR1 DFQATT and CDR2 SNEGSKA (reference sequence). With V trimmed by 1 base and J by 9 bases, 4 bases remained unmatched. As DNA, the CDR3 is TGCAGTGCTAGAGGGACAGGGTCCCAAGCTTTCTTT. Protein sequence: CSARGTGSQAFF.

This clonotype was seen at least ten times. J is TRBJ2-5 and V is TRBV7-2, with D tentatively TRBD1 or TRBD2 (5 bases each). V was shortened by 5 bases and J by 3 bases, with 10 bases between the two germline ends. The CDR3 is made up of 13 amino acids. Germline CDR1 reads SGHTA; CDR2 reads FQGNSA. The CDR3 here is CASSQGPEETQYF. CDR3 nucleotides: TGTGCCAGCAGCCAGGGACCCGAAGAGACCCAGTACTTC.

This rearrangement joins TRBV7-3 to TRBJ2-3; D may match TRBD1 or TRBD2 (5 bases each). Trimming pared 5 bases from V and 5 bases from J, leaving 11 bases between. From germline, CDR1 is SGHTA and CDR2 FQGTGA. The CDR3 runs 13 residues. CDR3 protein: CASSDGTGDTQYF. In DNA form, the CDR3 reads TGTGCCAGCAGCGACGGGACGGGAGATACGCAGTATTTT.

Ten or more counts support this clonotype. The chain recombines TRBV4-2 with TRBJ1-3, with D possibly TRBD1 on 5 matching bases. Germline loops: CDR1 LGHNA, CDR2 YNFKEQ. The CDR3 is 14 residues long. The V gene lost 4 bases and the J gene lost 2 bases, with 9 bases spanning the gap. The CDR3 here is CASSRVGAGNTIYF. CDR3 nucleotides: TGTGCCAGCAGCCGAGTAGGGGCTGGAAACACCATATATTTT.

V is TRBV4-3 and J is TRBJ1-3; D uncertain. V lost 0 bases and J 9 bases, leaving 9 bases between the germline ends. The CDR3 consists of 13 residues. Germline V gene sequence: CDR1 LGHNA, CDR2 YSLEER. The CDR3 sequence: CASSQEGVGTIYF. CDR3 in DNA: TGCGCCAGCAGCCAAGAAGGTGTGGGCACCATATATTTT.